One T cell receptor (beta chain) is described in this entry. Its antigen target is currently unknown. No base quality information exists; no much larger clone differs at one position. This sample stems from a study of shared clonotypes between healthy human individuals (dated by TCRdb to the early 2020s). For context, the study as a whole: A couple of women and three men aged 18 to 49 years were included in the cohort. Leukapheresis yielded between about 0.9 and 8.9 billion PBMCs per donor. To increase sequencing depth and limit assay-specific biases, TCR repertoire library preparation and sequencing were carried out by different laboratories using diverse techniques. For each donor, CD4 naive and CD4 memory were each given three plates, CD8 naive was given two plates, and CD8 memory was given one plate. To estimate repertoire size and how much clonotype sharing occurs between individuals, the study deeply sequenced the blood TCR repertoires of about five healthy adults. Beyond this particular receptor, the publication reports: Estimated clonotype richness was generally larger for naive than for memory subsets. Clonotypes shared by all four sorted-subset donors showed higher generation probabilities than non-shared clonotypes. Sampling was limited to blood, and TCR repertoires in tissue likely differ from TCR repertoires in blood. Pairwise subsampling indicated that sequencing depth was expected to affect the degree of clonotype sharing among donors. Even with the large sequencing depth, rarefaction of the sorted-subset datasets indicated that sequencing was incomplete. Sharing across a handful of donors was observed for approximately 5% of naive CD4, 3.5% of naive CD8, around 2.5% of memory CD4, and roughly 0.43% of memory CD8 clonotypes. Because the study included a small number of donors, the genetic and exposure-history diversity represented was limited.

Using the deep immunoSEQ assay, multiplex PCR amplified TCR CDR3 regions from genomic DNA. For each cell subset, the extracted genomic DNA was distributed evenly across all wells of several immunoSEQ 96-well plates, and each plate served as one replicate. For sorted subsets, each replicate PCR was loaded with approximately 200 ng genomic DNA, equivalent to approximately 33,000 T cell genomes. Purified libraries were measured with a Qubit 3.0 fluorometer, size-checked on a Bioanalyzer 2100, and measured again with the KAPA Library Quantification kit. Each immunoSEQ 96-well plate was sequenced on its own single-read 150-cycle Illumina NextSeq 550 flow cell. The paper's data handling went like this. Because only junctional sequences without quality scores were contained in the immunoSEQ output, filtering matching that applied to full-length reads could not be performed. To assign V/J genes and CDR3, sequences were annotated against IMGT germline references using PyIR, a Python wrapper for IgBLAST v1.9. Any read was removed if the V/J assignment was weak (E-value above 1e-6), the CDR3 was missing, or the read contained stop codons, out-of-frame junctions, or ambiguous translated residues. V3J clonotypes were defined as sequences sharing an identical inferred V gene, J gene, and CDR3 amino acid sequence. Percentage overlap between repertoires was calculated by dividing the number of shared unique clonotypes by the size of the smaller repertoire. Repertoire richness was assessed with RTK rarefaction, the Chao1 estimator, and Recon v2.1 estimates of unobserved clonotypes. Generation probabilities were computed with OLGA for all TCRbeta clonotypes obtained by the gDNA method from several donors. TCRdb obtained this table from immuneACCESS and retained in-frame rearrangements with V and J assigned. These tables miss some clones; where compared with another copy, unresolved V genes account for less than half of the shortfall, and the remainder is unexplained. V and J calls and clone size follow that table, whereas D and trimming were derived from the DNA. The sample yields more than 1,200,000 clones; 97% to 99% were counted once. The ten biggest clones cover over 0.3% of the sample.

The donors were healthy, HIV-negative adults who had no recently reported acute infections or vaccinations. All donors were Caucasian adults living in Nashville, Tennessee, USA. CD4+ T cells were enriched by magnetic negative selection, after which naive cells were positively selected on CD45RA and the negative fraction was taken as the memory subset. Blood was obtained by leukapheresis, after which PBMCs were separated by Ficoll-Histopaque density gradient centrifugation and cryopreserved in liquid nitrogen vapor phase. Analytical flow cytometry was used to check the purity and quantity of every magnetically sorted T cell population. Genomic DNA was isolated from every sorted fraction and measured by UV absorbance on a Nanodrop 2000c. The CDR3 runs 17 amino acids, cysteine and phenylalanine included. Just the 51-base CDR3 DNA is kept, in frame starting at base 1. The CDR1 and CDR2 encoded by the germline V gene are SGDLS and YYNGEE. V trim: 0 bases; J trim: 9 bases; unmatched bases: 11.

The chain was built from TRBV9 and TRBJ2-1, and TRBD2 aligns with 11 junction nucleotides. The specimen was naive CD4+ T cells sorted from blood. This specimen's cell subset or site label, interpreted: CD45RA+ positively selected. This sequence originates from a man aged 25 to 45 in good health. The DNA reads TGTGCCAGCAGCGTAGGCCGTAGCGGGAGGGCCGAGGGTGAGCAGTTCTTC. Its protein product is CASSVGRSGRAEGEQFF.